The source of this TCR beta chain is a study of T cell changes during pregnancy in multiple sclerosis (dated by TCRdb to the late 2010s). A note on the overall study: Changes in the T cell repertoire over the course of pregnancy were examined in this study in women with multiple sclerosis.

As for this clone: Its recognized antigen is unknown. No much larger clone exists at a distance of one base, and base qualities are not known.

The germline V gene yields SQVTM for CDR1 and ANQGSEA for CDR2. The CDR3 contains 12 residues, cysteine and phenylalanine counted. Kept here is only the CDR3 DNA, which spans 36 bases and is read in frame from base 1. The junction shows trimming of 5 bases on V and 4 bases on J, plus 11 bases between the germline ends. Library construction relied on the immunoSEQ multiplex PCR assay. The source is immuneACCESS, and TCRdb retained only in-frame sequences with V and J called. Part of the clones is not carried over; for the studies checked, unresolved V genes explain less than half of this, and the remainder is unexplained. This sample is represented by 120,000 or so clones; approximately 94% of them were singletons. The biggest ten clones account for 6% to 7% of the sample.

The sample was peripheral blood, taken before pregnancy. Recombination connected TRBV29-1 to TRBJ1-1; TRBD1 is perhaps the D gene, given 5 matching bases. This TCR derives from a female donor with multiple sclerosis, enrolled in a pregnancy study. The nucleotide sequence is TGCAGCGTTTGGGGGGAAGCCACTGAAGCTTTCTTT. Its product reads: CSVWGEATEAFF.